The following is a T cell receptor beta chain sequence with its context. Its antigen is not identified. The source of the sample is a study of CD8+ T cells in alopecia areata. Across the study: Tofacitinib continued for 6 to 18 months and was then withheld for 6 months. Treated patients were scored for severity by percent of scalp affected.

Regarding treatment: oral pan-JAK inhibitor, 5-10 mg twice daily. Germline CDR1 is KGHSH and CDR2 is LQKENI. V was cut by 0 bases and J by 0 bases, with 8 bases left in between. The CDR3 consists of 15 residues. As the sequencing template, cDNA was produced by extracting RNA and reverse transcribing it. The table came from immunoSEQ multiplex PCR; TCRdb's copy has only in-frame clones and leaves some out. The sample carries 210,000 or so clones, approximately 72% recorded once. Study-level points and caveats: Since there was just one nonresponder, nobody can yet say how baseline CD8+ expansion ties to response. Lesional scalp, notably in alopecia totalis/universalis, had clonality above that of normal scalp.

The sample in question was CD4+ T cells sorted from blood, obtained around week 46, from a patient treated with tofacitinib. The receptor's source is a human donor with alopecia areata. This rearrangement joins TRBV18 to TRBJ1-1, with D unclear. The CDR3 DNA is TGTGCCAGCTCACCACCTGGATCACTGAACACTGAAGCTTTCTTT. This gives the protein CASSPPGSLNTEAFF.